This TCR beta chain was retrieved from a study of T-cell memory formation after mild COVID-19. General study points: Most CD4+ clones that shrank were in CM and EM, while CD8+ ones turned up in EMRA. The study found balanced CD4/CD8 in clones contracting day 15 to 85 and a CD4+ lean in later expanders.

Each CDR3 protein is one row after TCRdb ran MiXCR on the 5' RACE reads. The data contain more than 100,000 distinct CDR3 sequences, around 15% of them singletons. This CDR3 is 14 amino acids long. Germline CDR1 MDHEN, CDR2 SYDVKM. Trimming removed 4 bases at V and 1 base at J, with 9 bases between. Many counts were recorded for this clonotype. Antigen unknown. The origin of this receptor is a young man who had mild COVID-19 (a few samples of this study predate the infection). Cell type and time point are not known. The sample consisted of PBMCs or a T cell subset sorted from them (not recorded which). The V call is TRBV28, the J call TRBJ2-3, with D unclear. Written as DNA, the CDR3 is TGTGCCAGCAGTTCCCCGACGGGCACAGATACGCAGTATTTT. Translation: CASSSPTGTDTQYF.